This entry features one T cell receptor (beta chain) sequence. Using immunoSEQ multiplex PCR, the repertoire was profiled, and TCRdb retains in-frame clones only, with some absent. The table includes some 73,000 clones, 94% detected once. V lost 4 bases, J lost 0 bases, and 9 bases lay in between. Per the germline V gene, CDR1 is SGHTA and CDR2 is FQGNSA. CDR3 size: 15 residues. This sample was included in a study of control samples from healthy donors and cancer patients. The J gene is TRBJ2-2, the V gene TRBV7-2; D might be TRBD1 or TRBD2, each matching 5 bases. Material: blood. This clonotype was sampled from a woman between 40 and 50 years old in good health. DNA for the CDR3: TGTGCCAGCAGCTGGGACCTATCGAACACCGGGGAGCTGTTTTTT. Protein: CASSWDLSNTGELFF.